Shown below are 3 T cell receptor beta chains from a single sample sequenced in a study of vaccination and CD4 T cells after COVID-19. Stated treatment: roughly ten-day PBMC culture with coronavirus spike peptide pools or control peptides (ViraFEST assay). No antigen has been identified for these receptors. The Oncomine TCR Beta short-read assay sequenced DNA from cultured CD4+ T cells. TCRdb reprocessed the PCR reads with MiXCR, giving one entry per CDR3 protein. The table records 3,500 to 5,000 distinct CDR3 sequences, about 20% of them present only once. Sequenced: CD4+ T cells from blood, cultured in vitro. All receptors come from a human donor who had recovered from COVID-19.

This clonotype has more than one count but fewer than ten. The CDR3: CASSITGSPDTQYF. In nucleotides, the CDR3 is TGTGCCAGCAGCATTACGGGGTCACCAGATACGCAGTATTTT. The chain employs TRBV7-9 and TRBJ2-3; maybe TRBD2 (5 bases). The germline V gene encodes CDR1 SEHNR and CDR2 FQNEAQ (reference sequence). CDR3 length: 14 residues. V lost 5 bases and J lost 4, with 13 bases in between.

Turning to this clonotype: One end of the junction is discordant with germline, which a read error may explain. The rearrangement uses TRBV7-7 and TRBJ2-2; D ambiguous. Germline V gene sequence: CDR1 SSHAT, CDR2 FNYEAQ (reference sequence). This CDR3 region has 13 residues. CDR3 protein: CASSLSPAGELFF. The CDR3 DNA sequence: TGTGCTAGCAGTTTGAGTCCTGCCGGGGAGCTGTTTTTT.

This clonotype was counted between two and nine times. The rearrangement uses TRBV6-1 and TRBJ1-1, with D maybe TRBD1 (6 bases). Germline V gene data show CDR1 as MNHNS and CDR2 as SASEGT. The CDR3 covers 14 residues. V shed 11 bases and J shed 5 bases, with 21 bases lying between them. The CDR3 here is CAARPQQGGTEAFF. CDR3 nucleotides: TGTGCCGCCCGCCCCCAACAGGGAGGTACTGAAGCTTTCTTT.